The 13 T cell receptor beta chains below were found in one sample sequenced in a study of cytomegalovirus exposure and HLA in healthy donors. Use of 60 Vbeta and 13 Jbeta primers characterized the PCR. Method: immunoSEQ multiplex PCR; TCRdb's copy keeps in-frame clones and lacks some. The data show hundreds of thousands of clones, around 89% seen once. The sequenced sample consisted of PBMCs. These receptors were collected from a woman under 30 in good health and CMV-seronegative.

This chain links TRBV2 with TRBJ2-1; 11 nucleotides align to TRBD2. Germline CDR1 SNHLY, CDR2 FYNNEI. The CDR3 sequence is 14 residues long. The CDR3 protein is CVSSGRTSYNEQFF. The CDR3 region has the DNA TGTGTTTCTAGCGGGAGGACCTCCTACAATGAGCAGTTCTTC.

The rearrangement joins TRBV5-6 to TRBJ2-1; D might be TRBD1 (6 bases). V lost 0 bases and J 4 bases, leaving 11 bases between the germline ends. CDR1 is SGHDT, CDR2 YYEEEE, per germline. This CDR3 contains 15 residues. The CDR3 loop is CASSLGSRGYNEQFF. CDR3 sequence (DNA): TGTGCCAGCAGCTTGGGGTCCAGGGGTTACAATGAGCAGTTCTTC.

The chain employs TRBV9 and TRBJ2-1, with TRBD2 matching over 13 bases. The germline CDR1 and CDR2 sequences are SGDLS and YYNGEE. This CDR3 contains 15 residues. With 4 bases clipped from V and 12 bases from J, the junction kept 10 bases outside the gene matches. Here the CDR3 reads CASSPGLAGVSGQFF. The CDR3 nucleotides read TGTGCCAGCAGCCCTGGACTAGCGGGAGTTTCTGGGCAGTTCTTC.

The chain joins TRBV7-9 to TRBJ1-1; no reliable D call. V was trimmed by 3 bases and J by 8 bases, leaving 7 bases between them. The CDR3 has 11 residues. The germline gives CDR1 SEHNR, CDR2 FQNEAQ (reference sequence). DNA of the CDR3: TGTGCCAGCAGCTTTGGCAGGGAAGCTTTCTTT. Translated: CASSFGREAFF.

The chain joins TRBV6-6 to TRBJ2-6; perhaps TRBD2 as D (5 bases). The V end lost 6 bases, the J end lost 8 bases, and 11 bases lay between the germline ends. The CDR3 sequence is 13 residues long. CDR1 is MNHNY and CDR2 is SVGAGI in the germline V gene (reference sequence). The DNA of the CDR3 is TGTGCCAGCAGGGACTCGGGGACCAACGTCCTGACTTTC. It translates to CASRDSGTNVLTF.

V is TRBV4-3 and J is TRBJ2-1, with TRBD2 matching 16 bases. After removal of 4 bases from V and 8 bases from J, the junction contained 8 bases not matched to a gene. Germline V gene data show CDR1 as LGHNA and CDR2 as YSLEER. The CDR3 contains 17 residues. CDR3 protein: CASSPGTSGGAIYEQFF. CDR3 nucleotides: TGCGCCAGCAGCCCCGGGACTAGCGGGGGGGCGATCTATGAGCAGTTCTTC.

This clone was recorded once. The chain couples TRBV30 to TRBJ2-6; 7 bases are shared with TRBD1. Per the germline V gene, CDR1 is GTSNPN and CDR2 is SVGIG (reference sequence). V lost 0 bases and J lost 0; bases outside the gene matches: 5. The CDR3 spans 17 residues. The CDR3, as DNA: TGTGCCTGGAGTGTACAGGGGCCGACCTCTGGGGCCAACGTCCTGACTTTC. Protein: CAWSVQGPTSGANVLTF.

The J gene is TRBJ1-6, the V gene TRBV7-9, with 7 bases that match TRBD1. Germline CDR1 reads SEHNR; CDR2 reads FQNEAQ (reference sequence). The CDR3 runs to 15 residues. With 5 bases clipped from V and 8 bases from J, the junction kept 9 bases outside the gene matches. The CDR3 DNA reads TGTGCCAGCAGCCCTTTCGACAGGGTGGATTCACCCCTCCACTTT. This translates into CASSPFDRVDSPLHF.

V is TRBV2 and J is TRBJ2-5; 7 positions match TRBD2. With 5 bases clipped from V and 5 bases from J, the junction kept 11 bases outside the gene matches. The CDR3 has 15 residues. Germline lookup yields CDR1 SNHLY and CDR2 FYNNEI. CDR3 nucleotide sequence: TGTGCCAGCAGTCTACAGACTAGCCGGCGGGAGACCCAGTACTTC. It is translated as CASSLQTSRRETQYF.

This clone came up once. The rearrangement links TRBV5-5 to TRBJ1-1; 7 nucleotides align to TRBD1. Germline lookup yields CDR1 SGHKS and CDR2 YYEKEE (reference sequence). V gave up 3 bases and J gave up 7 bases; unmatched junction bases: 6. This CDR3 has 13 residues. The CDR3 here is CASSSHRDSEAFF. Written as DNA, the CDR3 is TGTGCCAGCAGCTCCCACCGGGACAGTGAAGCTTTCTTT.

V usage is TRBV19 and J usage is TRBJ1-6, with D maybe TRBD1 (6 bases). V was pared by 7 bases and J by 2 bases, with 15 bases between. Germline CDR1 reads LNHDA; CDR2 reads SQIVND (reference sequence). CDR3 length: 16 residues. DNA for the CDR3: TGTGCCAGTACCCCGACAGGATTCGCCTATAATTCACCCCTCCACTTT. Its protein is CASTPTGFAYNSPLHF.

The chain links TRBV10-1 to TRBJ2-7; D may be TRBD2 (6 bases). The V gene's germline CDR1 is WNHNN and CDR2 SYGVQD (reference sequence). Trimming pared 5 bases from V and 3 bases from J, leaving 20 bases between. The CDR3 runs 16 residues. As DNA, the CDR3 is TGCGCCAGCAGTCAACTTAAAAGCGGGCTAGTCTACGAGCAGTACTTC. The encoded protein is CASSQLKSGLVYEQYF.

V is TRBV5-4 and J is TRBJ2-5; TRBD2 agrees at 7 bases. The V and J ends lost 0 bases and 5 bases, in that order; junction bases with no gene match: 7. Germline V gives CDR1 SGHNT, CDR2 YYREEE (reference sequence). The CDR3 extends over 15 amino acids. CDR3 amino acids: CASSLAGGRQETQYF. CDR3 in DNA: TGTGCCAGCAGCTTGGCCGGCGGGAGACAGGAGACCCAGTACTTC.